What follows are 26 T cell receptor beta chains derived from one specimen sequenced in a study of vaccination effects on CD4 cells after COVID-19. ViraFEST used viral peptide pools to expand antigen-specific CD4+ T cells before sequencing. Upon completion of roughly ten days in culture, CD4+ T cells were isolated. The vaccine recipients had no prior SARS-CoV-2 infection, with negative nucleocapsid antibodies. The protocol was immunoSEQ multiplex PCR, while the TCRdb copy is restricted to in-frame clones and leaves out a portion. This table has tens of thousands of clones, under 75% appearing once. No antigens are known for them. The material was CD4+ T cells from PBMCs cultured with HCoV-OC43 spike peptides, obtained before COVID-19 vaccination. Subset here: HCoV-OC43 spike overlapping peptide pool stimulation. The source is a human donor who received a COVID-19 vaccine.

The chain is built from TRBV19 and TRBJ2-3; the match to TRBD1 covers 8 bases. V shed 5 bases, J shed 0 bases, and the junction held 7 bases outside the gene matches. The CDR3 covers 16 residues. Per germline, CDR1 LNHDA and CDR2 SQIVND (reference sequence). The CDR3 is CASSPRQGKSTDTQYF. CDR3 nucleotide sequence: TGTGCCAGTAGTCCTAGACAGGGGAAAAGCACAGATACGCAGTATTTT.

This chain joins TRBV5-6 and TRBJ2-1; the D gene could be TRBD1 or TRBD2 (6 bases each). CDR1 and CDR2 (germline): SGHDT, YYEEEE. The length of the CDR3 is 17 residues. Trimming removed 4 bases from V and 2 bases from J, with 19 bases in between. The CDR3 DNA follows: TGTGCCAGCAGCGACCTGGCCGGGGGCAGGACCTACAATGAGCAGTTCTTC. Its protein product is CASSDLAGGRTYNEQFF.

This chain uses TRBV5-4 with TRBJ2-6; D is perhaps TRBD2 (5 bases). This CDR3 is built from 16 residues. The germline V and J ends were trimmed by 4 bases and 0 bases, with 11 bases remaining between them. Germline CDR1 and CDR2: SGHNT and YYREEE (reference sequence). The CDR3 nucleotides read TGTGCCAGCAGCGGAGGACTGGCCTCTGGGGCCAACGTCCTGACTTTC. Translation: CASSGGLASGANVLTF.

The rearrangement uses TRBV2 and TRBJ2-2; 9 bases map to TRBD1. Germline V gives CDR1 SNHLY, CDR2 FYNNEI. The trim removed 9 bases at V and 5 bases at J, leaving 4 bases unmatched. The CDR3 contains 13 residues. CDR3 sequence: CASGTGLTGELFF. CDR3 bases: TGTGCCAGTGGGACAGGGCTGACCGGGGAGCTGTTTTTT.

The rearrangement joins TRBV15 to TRBJ1-3; D not certain. This CDR3 comprises 16 residues. Looked up from germline, CDR1 is LNHNV and CDR2 is YYDKDF (reference sequence). Trimming took 0 bases from V and 4 from J, leaving 13 bases between them. The CDR3 nucleotides are TGTGCCACCAGCAGAGATCGGCTCATTGCGGGAAACACCATATATTTT. The encoded protein is CATSRDRLIAGNTIYF. Looking up the rest from reference TRBV15 and TRBJ1-3 gives the full variable domain: DAMVIQNPRYQVTQFGKPVTLSCSQTLNHNVMYWYQQKSSQAPKLLFHYYDKDFNNEADTPDNFQSRRPNTSFCFLDIRSPGLGDTAMYLCATSRDRLIAGNTIYFGEGSWLTVV.

In this sample, this clone turned up a few times. The chain employs TRBV11-3 and TRBJ2-1; 7 positions agree with TRBD2. V shed 1 base, J shed 1 base, and the junction held 1 base outside the gene matches. The CDR3 extends over 15 amino acids. Germline-derived CDR1 and CDR2 are SGHNT and YENEEA. For the CDR3, the DNA is TGTGCCAGCAGCTTAGCCGGGGGGTCCTACAATGAGCAGTTCTTC. It codes for CASSLAGGSYNEQFF.

The rearrangement uses TRBV24-1 and TRBJ2-1, with TRBD2 matching 7 bases. The CDR3 consists of 16 residues. Germline CDR1 is KGHDR and CDR2 is SFDVKD. V shed 2 bases, J shed 0 bases, and the junction held 3 bases outside the gene matches. The DNA of the CDR3 is TGTGCCACCAGTGATTCGCGGGGGAGCTCCTACAATGAGCAGTTCTTC. It codes for CATSDSRGSSYNEQFF.

This chain joins TRBV18 and TRBJ2-3; 7 bases agree with TRBD1. Germline V gene lookup returns CDR1 KGHSH and CDR2 LQKENI. V lost 2 bases, J lost 2 bases, and 1 base stayed unmatched. This CDR3 region has 14 residues. The CDR3 bases are TGTGCCAGCTCACCAGGGACAGCCACAGATACGCAGTATTTT. This gives the protein CASSPGTATDTQYF.

This clone turned up a few times. The chain combines TRBV30 with TRBJ2-2, with D perhaps matching TRBD1 (5 bases). The CDR3 totals 15 residues. V lost 2 bases, J lost 0 bases, and 10 bases lay in between. Germline V CDR1 and CDR2: GTSNPN, SVGIG (reference sequence). The CDR3 DNA reads as TGTGCCTGGAGTTTGGGGCTATCGAACACCGGGGAGCTGTTTTTT. It is translated as CAWSLGLSNTGELFF. Complete variable domain (other parts from reference TRBV30 and TRBJ2-2): SQTIHQWPATLVQPVGSPLSLECTVEGTSNPNLYWYRQAAGRGLQLLFYSVGIGQISSEVPQNLSASRPQDRQFILSSKKLLLSDSGFYLCAWSLGLSNTGELFFGEGSRLTVL.

This chain connects TRBV28 to TRBJ2-4; D call uncertain. V lost 5 bases and J lost 3, with 17 bases in between. CDR3 length: 16 amino acids. Germline assignment: CDR1 MDHEN and CDR2 SYDVKM. CDR3: CASSILHLWNKNIQYF. CDR3 DNA sequence: TGTGCCAGCAGTATACTACATTTGTGGAACAAAAACATTCAGTACTTC.

V is TRBV11-2 and J is TRBJ2-3, with TRBD1 matching 10 bases. Germline assignment: CDR1 SGHAT and CDR2 FQNNGV. This CDR3 has 16 amino acids. The ends lost 5 bases at V and 2 bases at J; junction bases unmatched: 7. CDR3 nucleotides: TGTGCCAGCAGCCCGGGACAGGGGATCTCCACAGATACGCAGTATTTT. Amino acid sequence: CASSPGQGISTDTQYF.

The chain recombines TRBV12-3 or TRBV12-4 with TRBJ1-1; D is undetermined. The CDR3 consists of 13 residues. V was shortened by 3 bases and J by 1 base, with 6 bases between the two germline ends. CDR3 in amino acids: CASSFRRNTEAFF. The DNA of the CDR3 is TGTGCCAGCAGTTTTAGGAGGAACACTGAAGCTTTCTTT.

V usage is TRBV24-1 and J usage is TRBJ2-3; 7 bases match TRBD2. The CDR3 is 13 amino acids. Germline values: CDR1 KGHDR, CDR2 SFDVKD. V lost 1 base and J lost 8; bases outside the gene matches: 2. CDR3 in amino acids: CATSDFRGVTQYF. CDR3 in DNA: TGTGCCACCAGTGATTTTCGGGGGGTTACGCAGTATTTT.

The chain joins TRBV7-2 to TRBJ2-5, with D possibly being TRBD1 (6 bases). This CDR3 region has 15 residues. With 4 bases removed from V and 4 bases from J, the gap between germline ends came to 16 bases. CDR1 SGHTA and CDR2 FQGNSA come from the germline V gene. As DNA, the CDR3 is TGTGCCAGCAGCTCCCAAACAGGGTTTGGAGAGACCCAGTACTTC. Protein: CASSSQTGFGETQYF.

The gene calls are TRBV7-2 and TRBJ2-3; D gene unclear. The V gene's germline CDR1 is SGHTA and CDR2 FQGNSA. Trimming shortened V by 1 base and J by 2 bases, and 10 bases separated the two germline ends. The CDR3 extends over 15 amino acids. CDR3 DNA: TGTGCCAGCAGCTTAGTTAGCCCAATCACAGATACGCAGTATTTT. Translated, it gives CASSLVSPITDTQYF.

The chain recombines TRBV3-1 (or the pseudogene TRBV3-2) with TRBJ1-2; D gene uncertain. From germline, CDR1 is LGHDT and CDR2 YNNKEL (reference sequence). V gave up 8 bases and J gave up 1 base, with 8 bases separating them. CDR3 length equals 12 residues. Written as DNA, the CDR3 is TGTGCCAGCCTGGGGTTTAACTATGGCTACACCTTC. Translated, it gives CASLGFNYGYTF.

J is TRBJ2-5 and V is TRBV6-5, with TRBD1 matching over 8 bases. CDR1 is MNHEY, CDR2 SVGAGI, per germline. V lost 3 bases and J lost 2; bases outside the gene matches: 2. There are 14 residues in the CDR3. The CDR3, as DNA: TGTGCCAGCAGTTATTGGGACAGGCAAGAGACCCAGTACTTC. Amino acid sequence: CASSYWDRQETQYF.

This clone was counted a few times. The chain carries TRBV7-6 and TRBJ2-1; D unresolved. Germline V lookup: CDR1 SGHVS, CDR2 FNYEAQ. V gave up 4 bases and J gave up 3 bases, with 10 bases separating them. The CDR3 consists of 14 residues. The CDR3 DNA reads TGTGCCAGCAGCTCCCAAGGAGACTACAATGAGCAGTTCTTC. Translated: CASSSQGDYNEQFF.

V is TRBV20-1 and J is TRBJ2-1; 14 bases align to TRBD2. Germline V CDR1 and CDR2: DFQATT, SNEGSKA (reference sequence). This CDR3 spans 16 amino acids. After removal of 3 bases from V and 9 bases from J, the junction contained 10 bases not matched to a gene. CDR3 protein: CSASPPGTSGGREQFF. The CDR3 DNA is TGCAGTGCTAGTCCCCCGGGGACTAGCGGGGGCCGTGAGCAGTTCTTC.

V gene TRBV24-1 combines with J gene TRBJ1-5; D remains ambiguous. Deletions cut 6 bases from V and 6 bases from J, with 11 bases between. The CDR3 consists of 13 residues. Per the germline V gene, CDR1 is KGHDR and CDR2 is SFDVKD. The CDR3 DNA is TGTGCCACCAGTTCAAATCCCGGTCAGCCCCAGCATTTT. This codes for CATSSNPGQPQHF.

The V and J genes are TRBV10-3 and TRBJ2-2; D remains unclear. Trimming took 5 bases from V and 1 from J, leaving 8 bases between them. The CDR3 is made up of 14 amino acids. The germline CDR1 and CDR2 sequences are ENHRY and SYGVKD. CDR3 region: CAISLVKNTGELFF. DNA of the CDR3: TGTGCCATCAGTCTAGTTAAGAACACCGGGGAGCTGTTTTTT.

The rearrangement joins TRBV12-1 to TRBJ1-1; whether TRBD1, the table's D call, matches the DNA was not checked. TRBV12-1 is termed a pseudogene. CDR3 length: 17 residues. CDR3: CASSFARWTALWTEAFF. CDR3 coding DNA: TGTGCCAGCAGCTTTGCGCGATGGACAGCTTTGTGGACTGAAGCTTTCTTT.

Only a few counts were recorded for this clone. The chain links TRBV10-2 to TRBJ2-2; D gene unclear. The CDR3 totals 13 residues. The V gene lost 5 bases and the J gene lost 7 bases, with 11 bases spanning the gap. Per germline, CDR1 WSHSY and CDR2 SAAADI. CDR3 bases: TGCGCCAGCAGTCTTGTGTCTAACGGGGAGCTGTTTTTT. This encodes CASSLVSNGELFF.

The V gene is TRBV24-1, the J gene TRBJ2-3; D not resolved. The CDR3 has 14 residues. V was trimmed by 4 bases and J by 4 bases, leaving 11 bases between them. Germline CDR1 KGHDR, CDR2 SFDVKD. The CDR3 bases are TGTGCCACCAGTGACAGTTCCCGCGCAGATACGCAGTATTTT. This sequence encodes CATSDSSRADTQYF.

The V gene is TRBV6-1, the J gene TRBJ1-1; D unresolved. The V gene's germline CDR1 is MNHNS and CDR2 SASEGT. Trimming took off 5 bases at V and 8 bases at J, with 18 bases between the two ends. CDR3 length: 14 amino acids. CDR3 DNA: TGTGCCAGCAGTAACCCGCCTCGGGATAGGGAAGCTTTCTTT. This gives the protein CASSNPPRDREAFF.

This clone was found a few times. V is TRBV30 and J is TRBJ1-2; the D is unclear. CDR3 length: 11 residues. The V and J ends lost 0 bases and 8 bases respectively, with 7 bases between them. CDR1 is GTSNPN and CDR2 is SVGIG in the germline V gene (reference sequence). This chain's CDR3 is CAWSVLGGYTF. In DNA, the CDR3 is TGTGCCTGGAGTGTACTGGGAGGCTACACCTTC. The variable domain in full, with the rest retrieved from reference TRBV30 and TRBJ1-2, is SQTIHQWPATLVQPVGSPLSLECTVEGTSNPNLYWYRQAAGRGLQLLFYSVGIGQISSEVPQNLSASRPQDRQFILSSKKLLLSDSGFYLCAWSVLGGYTFGSGTRLTVV.